These T cell receptor beta chains were read from a single sample in a study of blood T cell repertoires in COVID-19. Measured with immunoSEQ multiplex PCR; TCRdb has only the in-frame clones, and not every one. Here the sample spans about 94,000 clones, more than 80% being singletons. The specimen sequenced was peripheral blood. The receptors come from a woman aged 80 or older with acute or convalescent COVID-19. Both conserved end residues are part of each CDR3.

cdr3_aa,v_call,j_call
CASSHPGNEQFF,TRBV5-1,TRBJ2-1
CASSGLASGPYEQYF,TRBV4-2,TRBJ2-7
CASSLSSGGENTGELFF,TRBV7-9,TRBJ2-2
CASSFKGANVLTF,TRBV7-2,TRBJ2-6
CASQGGVGTEAFF,TRBV5-1,TRBJ1-1
CASSTGLAGNTGELFF,TRBV9,TRBJ2-2
CASSSVPGRGRVGIQYF,TRBV7-9,TRBJ2-4
CASSINRGLGETQYF,TRBV2,TRBJ2-5
CASSLGPETQYF,TRBV12-3/TRBV12-4,TRBJ2-5
CATRGQGFHEQYF,TRBV15,TRBJ2-7
CASSPLAGAGEQYF,TRBV9,TRBJ2-7
CASSQLARTTNEKLFF,TRBV9,TRBJ1-4
CASGFDSTPKIQETQYF,TRBV12-5,TRBJ2-5
CATSRERGLRNQPQHF,TRBV15,TRBJ1-5
CASSPRSGIDTEAFF,TRBV18,TRBJ1-1
CASSLEGIGSGYTF,TRBV5-1,TRBJ1-2
CAWSVLYNEQFF,TRBV30,TRBJ2-1
CASSLRGTGGNEQFF,TRBV11-3,TRBJ2-1
CASIEEGDSPLHF,TRBV2,TRBJ1-6
CASISPFGQNYGYTF,TRBV7-9,TRBJ1-2
CASSRDSHEQYF,TRBV6-1,TRBJ2-7
CASRKGQTNYGYTF,TRBV2,TRBJ1-2
CASSTPSYNEQFF,TRBV19,TRBJ2-1
CASSERGTEAFF,TRBV25-1,TRBJ1-1
CASSSTSGGADTQYF,TRBV5-1,TRBJ2-3
CASSPPRGQITDTQYF,TRBV18,TRBJ2-3
CAWSVTTGLGYTF,TRBV30,TRBJ1-2
CASSEVFVSTYEQYF,TRBV6-1,TRBJ2-7
CSVIGTGVYGYTF,TRBV29-1,TRBJ1-2
CASSPGQGRAYTF,TRBV5-6,TRBJ1-2
CASSPLSGSGNTIYF,TRBV25-1,TRBJ1-3
CSASLSTSGYETQYF,TRBV20-1,TRBJ2-5
CASSLDTMADGELFF,TRBV3-1/TRBV3-2,TRBJ2-2
CASSRLSGASTDTQYF,TRBV2,TRBJ2-3
CAIGTGLYGYTF,TRBV10-3,TRBJ1-2
CASSYSGTSGYNEQFF,TRBV5-4,TRBJ2-1
CASSPTKTSGGARDTQYF,TRBV5-1,TRBJ2-3
CASSETGSHNSPLHF,TRBV2,TRBJ1-6
CASSPGQGASYGYTF,TRBV5-1,TRBJ1-2
CASSLGQGTDTQYF,TRBV27,TRBJ2-3
CASSEMGLAKNIQYF,TRBV6-1,TRBJ2-4
CSVVGQGIGEQYF,TRBV29-1,TRBJ2-7
CASAPFPGRPNEQFF,TRBV12-5,TRBJ2-1
CASSLSDNQETQYF,TRBV5-1,TRBJ2-5
CASSQPQADEKLFF,TRBV5-8,TRBJ1-4
CASSLVGTQGREQYF,TRBV11-2,TRBJ2-7